The 19 T cell receptor beta chains listed next were all sequenced from one sample in a study of blood T cell repertoires in COVID-19 (dated by TCRdb to about 2020). Library preparation used the immunoSEQ multiplex PCR assay. TCRdb took this table from immuneACCESS and kept in-frame rearrangements with V and J called. Such tables lack part of the clones; where checked against another copy, unresolved V genes explain under half of the gap, and the rest is unexplained. This sample comprises about 170,000 clones, around 80% of them detected only once. Of the sample, about 15% is held by the ten largest clones. Sequencing input: PBMCs or T cells enriched from blood (not recorded which). Receptors originate from a man between 50 and 59 years old who had recovered from COVID-19.

The chain carries TRBV9 and TRBJ1-3; 8 nucleotides line up with TRBD1. J lost 3 bases, V lost 3 bases, and 14 bases had no gene match. The CDR3 spans 18 residues. The germline V gene encodes CDR1 SGDLS and CDR2 YYNGEE. CDR3 loop: CASSGSDRAIGGGNTIYF. In DNA form, the CDR3 reads TGTGCCAGCAGCGGATCGGACAGGGCCATTGGTGGTGGAAACACCATATATTTT.

This chain uses TRBV14 with TRBJ2-7; D might be TRBD2 (5 bases). This CDR3 is built from 14 residues. Germline CDR1 is SGHDN and CDR2 is FVKESK. The V end lost 4 bases, the J end lost 3 bases, and 13 bases lay between the germline ends. This CDR3 is CASSRPTIHYEQYF. DNA for the CDR3: TGTGCCAGCAGCCGCCCGACTATTCACTACGAGCAGTACTTC.

The chain joins TRBV5-6 to TRBJ1-5; D gene ambiguous. The ends were cut back, 4 bases at V and 4 bases at J, with 9 bases in the middle. CDR3 length: 13 amino acids. Germline CDR1 reads SGHDT; CDR2 reads YYEEEE. CDR3: CASSAGLNQPQHF. The CDR3 nucleotides are TGTGCCAGCAGCGCAGGTTTAAATCAGCCCCAGCATTTT.

The chain combines TRBV4-1 with TRBJ1-5, with D uncertain. The CDR3 spans 15 residues. The germline V and J ends were trimmed by 0 bases and 3 bases, with 9 bases remaining between them. Germline V lookup: CDR1 MGHRA, CDR2 YSYEKL. The CDR3 loop reads CASSQELQNNQPQHF. In nucleotides, the CDR3 is TGCGCCAGCAGCCAAGAGTTACAGAACAATCAGCCCCAGCATTTT.

This chain connects TRBV5-6 to TRBJ1-2; D not certain. V was cut by 7 bases and J by 7 bases, with 14 bases left in between. The CDR3 is made up of 12 amino acids. Germline CDR1 is SGHDT and CDR2 is YYEEEE. The chain's CDR3 is CASEREGGGYTF. The CDR3 nucleotides read TGTGCCAGCGAACGGGAGGGCGGTGGCTACACCTTC. The whole variable domain, remainder taken from reference TRBV5-6 and TRBJ1-2, is DAGVTQSPTHLIKTRGQQVTLRCSPKSGHDTVSWYQQALGQGPQFIFQYYEEEERQRGNFPDRFSGHQFPNYSSELNVNALLLGDSALYLCASEREGGGYTFGSGTRLTVV.

The gene calls are TRBV5-4 and TRBJ2-7; TRBD2 matches at 10 bases. The CDR3 is 14 residues long. V was clipped by 4 bases and J by 3 bases; unmatched bases: 4. In germline, CDR1 is SGHNT, CDR2 YYREEE (reference sequence). The CDR3 is CASSKRGGFYEQYF. CDR3 nucleotide sequence: TGTGCCAGCAGCAAGCGGGGGGGCTTCTACGAGCAGTACTTC.

The chain links TRBV15 to TRBJ2-7; D is unresolved. The CDR3 spans 13 residues. Between the trimmed V and J ends, which lost 1 base and 3 bases, there was a span of 7 bases. From germline, CDR1 is LNHNV and CDR2 YYDKDF (reference sequence). CDR3 region: CATSRARYYEQYF. The DNA for the CDR3 is TGTGCCACCAGCAGAGCCAGATACTACGAGCAGTACTTC.

The chain recombines TRBV12-5 with TRBJ1-1; a weak D match, TRBD1 (6 bases). From germline, CDR1 is LGHNT and CDR2 FRNRAP. V lost 0 bases, J lost 10 bases, and 15 bases lay in between. CDR3 length: 14 amino acids. CDR3 residues: CASGLVTGLGGAFF. As DNA, the CDR3 is TGTGCTAGTGGTTTGGTAACAGGGCTAGGCGGAGCTTTCTTT. Full variable domain (missing parts from reference TRBV12-5 and TRBJ1-1): DARVTQTPRHKVTEMGQEVTMRCQPILGHNTVFWYRQTMMQGLELLAYFRNRAPLDDSGMPKDRFSAEMPDATLATLKIQPSEPRDSAVYFCASGLVTGLGGAFFGQGTRLTVV.

The gene calls are TRBV28 and TRBJ2-7; possibly TRBD1 for D (7 bases). V lost 3 bases to trimming and J lost 6 bases, with 12 bases between them. The CDR3 is made up of 13 amino acids. Germline V CDR1 and CDR2: MDHEN, SYDVKM. CDR3 DNA sequence: TGTGCCAGCAGTTTGTTTCAGGGGGGCGAGCAGTACTTC. Protein sequence: CASSLFQGGEQYF.

V is TRBV7-7 and J is TRBJ2-2; 7 positions agree with TRBD1. V shed 6 bases and J 3 bases; nucleotides not matched to a gene: 7. The length of the CDR3 is 15 residues. Germline CDR1 reads SSHAT; CDR2 reads FNYEAQ (reference sequence). The CDR3 here is CASRLTGADTGELFF. CDR3 in DNA: TGTGCCAGCAGATTAACAGGGGCCGACACCGGGGAGCTGTTTTTT.

The CDR3 loop is CAINSGGVYNEQFF. The CDR3 nucleotides are TGTGCCATCAATAGCGGGGGGGTTTACAATGAGCAGTTCTTC. The chain couples TRBV10-3 to TRBJ2-1; 11 nucleotides align to TRBD2. CDR1 and CDR2 from the germline V gene are ENHRY and SYGVKD. This CDR3 is built from 14 residues. J was trimmed by 4 bases and V by 7 bases; bases with no gene match: 3.

The J gene is TRBJ1-4, the V gene TRBV30; D possibly corresponds to TRBD1 (6 bases). V was cut by 7 bases and J by 0 bases, with 24 bases left in between. Germline CDR1 GTSNPN, CDR2 SVGIG (reference sequence). The CDR3 loop spans 18 amino acids. The CDR3 loop reads CALARGGAHSATNEKLFF. The CDR3 nucleotides are TGTGCCTTAGCACGGGGGGGCGCCCACTCTGCAACTAATGAAAAACTGTTTTTT.

The chain's CDR3 is CASRRTGSNYGYTF. Here the CDR3 DNA reads TGTGCCAGCAGGAGGACAGGGTCTAACTATGGCTACACCTTC. The rearrangement joins TRBV27 to TRBJ1-2; 8 bases match TRBD1. This CDR3 has 14 amino acids. CDR1 is MNHEY, CDR2 SMNVEV, per germline (reference sequence). V shed 6 bases, J shed 0 bases, and the junction held 3 bases outside the gene matches.

V usage is TRBV9 and J usage is TRBJ2-6; D uncertain. V shed 2 bases and J shed 0 bases, with 15 bases lying between them. Germline V gene sequence: CDR1 SGDLS, CDR2 YYNGEE. CDR3 size: 18 residues. The DNA for the CDR3 is TGTGCCAGCAGCGTCTCCGGTTCATTTCTCTCTGGGGCCAACGTCCTGACTTTC. Residues: CASSVSGSFLSGANVLTF.

This rearrangement joins TRBV7-2 to TRBJ1-5, with 9 bases identical to TRBD1. The germline CDR1 and CDR2 sequences are SGHTA and FQGNSA. The CDR3 sequence is 15 residues long. The V gene end was trimmed by 5 bases and the J gene end by 6 bases; junction bases not matched to a gene: 8. The CDR3 here is CASSLQGAGGQPQHF. CDR3 nucleotide sequence: TGTGCCAGCAGCCTACAGGGGGCTGGGGGTCAGCCCCAGCATTTT. The full variable domain, with the rest looked up from reference TRBV7-2 and TRBJ1-5, is GAGVSQSPSNKVTEKGKDVELRCDPISGHTALYWYRQSLGQGLEFLIYFQGNSAPDKSGLPSDRFSAERTGGSVSTLTIQRTQQEDSAVYLCASSLQGAGGQPQHFGDGTRLSIL.

This clone has only one observation. The V and J genes are TRBV7-8 and TRBJ1-3, with D unresolved. The CDR3 spans 14 residues. Between the trimmed V and J ends, which lost 2 bases and 0 bases, there was a span of 5 bases. Per germline, CDR1 SGHVS and CDR2 FQNEAQ. CDR3 DNA: TGTGCCAGCAGCTTACCTAACTCTGGAAACACCATATATTTT. It specifies CASSLPNSGNTIYF.

V usage is TRBV27 and J usage is TRBJ1-4, with D possibly being TRBD1 (5 bases). The CDR3 covers 17 residues. Germline V gene sequence: CDR1 MNHEY, CDR2 SMNVEV (reference sequence). V was pared by 5 bases and J by 5 bases, with 21 bases between. The CDR3 loop is CASSDGGFFQTNEKLFF. The CDR3 DNA reads TGTGCCAGCAGTGACGGGGGATTTTTCCAGACCAATGAAAAACTGTTTTTT.

This clone was observed a single time. The genes are TRBV5-1 and TRBJ2-3, with 15 bases identical to TRBD2. The CDR3 length is 18 residues. With V trimmed by 3 bases and J by 5 bases, 10 bases remained unmatched. CDR1 SGHRS and CDR2 YFSETQ come from the germline V gene. CDR3 coding DNA: TGCGCCAGCAGCTCCGGACTAGCGGGGGGGCCCGTGGGAGATACGCAGTATTTT. As protein: CASSSGLAGGPVGDTQYF.

This clone is a singleton in its sample. The DNA for the CDR3 is TGCGCCAGCAGCCAAAGAACAGGAACCTACGAGCAGTACTTC. Translation: CASSQRTGTYEQYF. V and J are TRBV4-1 and TRBJ2-7; tentatively, D is TRBD1 (5 bases). Per the germline V gene, CDR1 is MGHRA and CDR2 is YSYEKL. V shed 2 bases and J shed 2 bases, with 10 bases lying between them. The CDR3 has 14 residues.